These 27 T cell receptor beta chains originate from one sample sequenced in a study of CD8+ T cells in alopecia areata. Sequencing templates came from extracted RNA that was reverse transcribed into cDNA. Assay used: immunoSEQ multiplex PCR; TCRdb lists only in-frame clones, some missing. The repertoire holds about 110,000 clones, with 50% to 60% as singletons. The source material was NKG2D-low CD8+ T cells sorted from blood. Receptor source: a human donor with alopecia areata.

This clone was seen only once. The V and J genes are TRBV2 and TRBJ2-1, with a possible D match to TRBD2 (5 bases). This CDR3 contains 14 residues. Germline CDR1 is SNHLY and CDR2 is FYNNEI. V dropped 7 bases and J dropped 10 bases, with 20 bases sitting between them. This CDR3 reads CASIEGSNGREQFF. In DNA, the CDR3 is TGTGCCAGCATAGAGGGTTCGAACGGTAGGGAGCAGTTCTTC.

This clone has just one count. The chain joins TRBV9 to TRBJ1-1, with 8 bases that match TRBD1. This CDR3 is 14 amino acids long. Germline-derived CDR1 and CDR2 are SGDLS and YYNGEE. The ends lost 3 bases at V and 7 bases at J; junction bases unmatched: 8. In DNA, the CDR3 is TGTGCCAGCAGCGCTTCCGGGACAGGCGATGAAGCTTTCTTT. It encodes CASSASGTGDEAFF.

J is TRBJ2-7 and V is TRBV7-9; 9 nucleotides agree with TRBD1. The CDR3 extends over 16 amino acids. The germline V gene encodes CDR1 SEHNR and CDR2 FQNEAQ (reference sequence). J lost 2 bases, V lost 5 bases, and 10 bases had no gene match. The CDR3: CASSPPWGTGPYEQYF. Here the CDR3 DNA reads TGTGCCAGCAGCCCCCCGTGGGGGACAGGGCCCTACGAGCAGTACTTC.

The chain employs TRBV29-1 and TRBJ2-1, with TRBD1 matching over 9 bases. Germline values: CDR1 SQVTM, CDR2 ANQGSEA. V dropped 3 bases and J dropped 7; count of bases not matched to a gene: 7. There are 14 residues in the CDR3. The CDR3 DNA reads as TGCAGCGTTGACCTACAGGGGGCGCGAAATGAGCAGTTCTTC. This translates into CSVDLQGARNEQFF.

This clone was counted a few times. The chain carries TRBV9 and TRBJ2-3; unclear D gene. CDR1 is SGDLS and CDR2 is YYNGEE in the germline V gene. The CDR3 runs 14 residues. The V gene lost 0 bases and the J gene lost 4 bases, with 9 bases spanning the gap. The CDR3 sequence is CASSVEGSPDTQYF. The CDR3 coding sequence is TGTGCCAGCAGCGTAGAAGGTAGCCCAGATACGCAGTATTTT.

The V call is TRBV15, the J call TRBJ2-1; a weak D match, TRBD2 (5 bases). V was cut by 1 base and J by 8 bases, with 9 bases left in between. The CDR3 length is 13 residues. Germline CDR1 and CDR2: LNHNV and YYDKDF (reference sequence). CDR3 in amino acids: CATSRVSGDEQFF. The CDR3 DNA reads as TGTGCCACCAGCAGAGTCAGCGGCGATGAGCAGTTCTTC.

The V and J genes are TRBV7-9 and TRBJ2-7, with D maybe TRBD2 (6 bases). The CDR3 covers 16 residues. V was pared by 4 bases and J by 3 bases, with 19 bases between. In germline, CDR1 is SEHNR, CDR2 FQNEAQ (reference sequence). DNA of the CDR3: TGTGCCAGCAGCTCCAATTCTGGAGGGTCGTTCTACGAGCAGTACTTC. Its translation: CASSSNSGGSFYEQYF.

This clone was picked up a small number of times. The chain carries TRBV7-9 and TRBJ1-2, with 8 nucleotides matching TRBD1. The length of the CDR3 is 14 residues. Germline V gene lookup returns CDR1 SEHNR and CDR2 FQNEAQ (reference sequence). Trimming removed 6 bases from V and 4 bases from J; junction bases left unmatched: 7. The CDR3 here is CASSGQGTRYGYTF. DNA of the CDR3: TGTGCCAGCAGTGGACAGGGAACCCGCTATGGCTACACCTTC. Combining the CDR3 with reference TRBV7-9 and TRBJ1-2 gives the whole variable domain DTGVSQNPRHKITKRGQNVTFRCDPISEHNRLYWYRQTLGQGPEFLTYFQNEAQLEKSRLLSDRFSAERPKGSFSTLEIQRTEQGDSAMYLCASSGQGTRYGYTFGSGTRLTVV.

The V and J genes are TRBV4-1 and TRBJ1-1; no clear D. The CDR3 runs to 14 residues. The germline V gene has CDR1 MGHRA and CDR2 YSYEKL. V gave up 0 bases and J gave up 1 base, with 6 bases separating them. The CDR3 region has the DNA TGCGCCAGCAGCCAAGAAGGGCGGAACACTGAAGCTTTCTTT. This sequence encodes CASSQEGRNTEAFF.

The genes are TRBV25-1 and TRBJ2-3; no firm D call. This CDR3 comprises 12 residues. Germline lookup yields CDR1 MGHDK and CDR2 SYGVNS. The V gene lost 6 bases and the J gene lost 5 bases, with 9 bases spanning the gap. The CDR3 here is CASSLELDTQYF. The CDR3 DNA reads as TGTGCCAGCAGCCTGGAGTTAGATACGCAGTATTTT.

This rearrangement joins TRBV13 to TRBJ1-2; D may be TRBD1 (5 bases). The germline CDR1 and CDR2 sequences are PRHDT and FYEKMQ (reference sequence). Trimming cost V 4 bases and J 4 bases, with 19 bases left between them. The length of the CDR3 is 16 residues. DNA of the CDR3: TGTGCCAGCAGCTACTTCGGGCAGGGCGTGGGCTATGGCTACACCTTC. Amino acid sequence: CASSYFGQGVGYGYTF.

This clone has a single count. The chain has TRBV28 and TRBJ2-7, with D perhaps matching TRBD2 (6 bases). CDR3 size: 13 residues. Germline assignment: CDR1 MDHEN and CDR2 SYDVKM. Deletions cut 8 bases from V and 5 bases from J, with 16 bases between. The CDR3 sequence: CASAGLTIDEQYF. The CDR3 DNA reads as TGTGCCAGCGCGGGGCTTACCATCGACGAGCAGTACTTC.

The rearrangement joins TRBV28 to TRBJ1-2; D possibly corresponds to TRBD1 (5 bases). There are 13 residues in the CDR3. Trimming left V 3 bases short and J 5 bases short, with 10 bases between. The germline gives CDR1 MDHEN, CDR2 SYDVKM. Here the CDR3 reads CASSFRVGYGYTF. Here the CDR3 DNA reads TGTGCCAGCAGTTTCAGGGTGGGGTATGGCTACACCTTC.

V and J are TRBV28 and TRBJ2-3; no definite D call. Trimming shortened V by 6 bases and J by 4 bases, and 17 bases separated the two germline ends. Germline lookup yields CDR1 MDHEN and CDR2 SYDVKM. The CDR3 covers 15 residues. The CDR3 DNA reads TGTGCCAGCAGCCACCAGTCAACCGTTCCAGATACGCAGTATTTT. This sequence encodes CASSHQSTVPDTQYF.

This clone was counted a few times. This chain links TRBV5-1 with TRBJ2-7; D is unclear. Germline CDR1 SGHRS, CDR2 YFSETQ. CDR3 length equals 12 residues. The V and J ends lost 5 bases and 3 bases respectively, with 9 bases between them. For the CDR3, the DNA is TGCGCCAGCAGGGACGGAGTCTACGAGCAGTACTTC. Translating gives CASRDGVYEQYF.

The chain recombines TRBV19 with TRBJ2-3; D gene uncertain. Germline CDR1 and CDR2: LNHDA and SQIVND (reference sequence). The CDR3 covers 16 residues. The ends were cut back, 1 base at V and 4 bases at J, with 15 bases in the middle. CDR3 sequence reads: CASSIGRSEIPDTQYF. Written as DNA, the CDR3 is TGTGCCAGTAGTATAGGGCGGAGCGAAATCCCAGATACGCAGTATTTT.

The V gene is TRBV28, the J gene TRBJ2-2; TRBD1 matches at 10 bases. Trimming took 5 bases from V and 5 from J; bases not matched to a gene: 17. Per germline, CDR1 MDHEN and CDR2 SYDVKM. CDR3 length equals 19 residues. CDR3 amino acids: CASSASVGATGGYTGELFF. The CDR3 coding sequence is TGTGCCAGCAGTGCCTCAGTAGGGGCGACAGGGGGCTATACCGGGGAGCTGTTTTTT.

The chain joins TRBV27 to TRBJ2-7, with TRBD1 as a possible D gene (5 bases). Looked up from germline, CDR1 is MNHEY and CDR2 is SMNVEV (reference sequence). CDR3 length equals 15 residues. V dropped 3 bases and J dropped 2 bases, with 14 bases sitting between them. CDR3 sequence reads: CASSFGSGLTYEQYF. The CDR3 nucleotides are TGTGCCAGCAGTTTTGGTTCAGGGCTGACCTACGAGCAGTACTTC.

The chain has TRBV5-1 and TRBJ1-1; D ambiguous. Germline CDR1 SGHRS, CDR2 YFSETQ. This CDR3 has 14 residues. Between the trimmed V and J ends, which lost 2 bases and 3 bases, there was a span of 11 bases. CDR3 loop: CASSFEFVDTEAFF. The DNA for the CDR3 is TGCGCCAGCAGCTTCGAGTTCGTGGACACTGAAGCTTTCTTT.

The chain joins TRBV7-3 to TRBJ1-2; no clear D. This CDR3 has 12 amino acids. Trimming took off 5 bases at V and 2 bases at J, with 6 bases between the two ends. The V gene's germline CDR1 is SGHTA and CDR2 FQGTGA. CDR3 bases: TGTGCCAGCAGCGCGGACAACTATGGCTACACCTTC. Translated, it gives CASSADNYGYTF.

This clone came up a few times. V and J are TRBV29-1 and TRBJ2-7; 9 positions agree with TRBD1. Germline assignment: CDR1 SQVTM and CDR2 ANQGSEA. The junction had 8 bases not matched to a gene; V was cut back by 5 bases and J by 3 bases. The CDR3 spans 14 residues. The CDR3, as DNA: TGCAGCGTTCTAGTCGGGGACAGGGTCTACGAGCAGTACTTC. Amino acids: CSVLVGDRVYEQYF.

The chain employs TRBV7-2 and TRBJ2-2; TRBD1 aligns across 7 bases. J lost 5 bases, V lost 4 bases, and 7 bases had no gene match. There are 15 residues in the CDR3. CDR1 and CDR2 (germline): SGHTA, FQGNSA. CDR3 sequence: CASSSNRGGTGELFF. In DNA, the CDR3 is TGTGCCAGCAGCTCCAACAGGGGTGGGACCGGGGAGCTGTTTTTT.

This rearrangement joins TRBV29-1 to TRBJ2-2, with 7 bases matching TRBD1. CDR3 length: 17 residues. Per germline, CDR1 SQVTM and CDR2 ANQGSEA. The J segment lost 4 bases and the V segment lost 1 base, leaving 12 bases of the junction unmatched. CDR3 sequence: CSVEVHPGQSITGELFF. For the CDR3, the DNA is TGCAGCGTTGAAGTCCACCCGGGACAGTCAATCACCGGGGAGCTGTTTTTT.

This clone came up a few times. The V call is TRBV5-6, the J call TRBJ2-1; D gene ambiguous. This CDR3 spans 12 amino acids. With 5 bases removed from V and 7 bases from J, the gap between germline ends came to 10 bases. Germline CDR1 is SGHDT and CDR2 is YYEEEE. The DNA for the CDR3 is TGTGCCAGCAGTCTTCCCCTGAATGAGCAGTTCTTC. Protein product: CASSLPLNEQFF. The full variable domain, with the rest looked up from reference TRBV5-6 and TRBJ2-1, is DAGVTQSPTHLIKTRGQQVTLRCSPKSGHDTVSWYQQALGQGPQFIFQYYEEEERQRGNFPDRFSGHQFPNYSSELNVNALLLGDSALYLCASSLPLNEQFFGPGTRLTVL.

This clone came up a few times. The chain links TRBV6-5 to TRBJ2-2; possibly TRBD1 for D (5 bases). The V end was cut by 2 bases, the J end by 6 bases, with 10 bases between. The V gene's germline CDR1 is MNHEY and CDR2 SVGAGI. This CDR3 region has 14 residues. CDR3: CASSYEGAPGELFF. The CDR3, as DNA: TGTGCCAGCAGTTACGAAGGGGCCCCCGGGGAGCTGTTTTTT.

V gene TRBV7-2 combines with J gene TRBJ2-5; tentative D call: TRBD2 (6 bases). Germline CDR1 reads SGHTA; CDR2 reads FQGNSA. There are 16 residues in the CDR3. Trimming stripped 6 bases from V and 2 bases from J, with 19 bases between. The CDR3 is CASSWEVLRVQETQYF. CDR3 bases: TGTGCCAGCAGTTGGGAGGTTCTCCGAGTACAAGAGACCCAGTACTTC.

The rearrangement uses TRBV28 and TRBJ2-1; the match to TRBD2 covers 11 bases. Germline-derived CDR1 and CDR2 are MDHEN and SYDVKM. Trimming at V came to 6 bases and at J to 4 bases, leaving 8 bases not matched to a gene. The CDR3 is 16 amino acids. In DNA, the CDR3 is TGTGCCAGCAGCTTGGGGACTAGCGGACTTTACAATGAGCAGTTCTTC. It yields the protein CASSLGTSGLYNEQFF. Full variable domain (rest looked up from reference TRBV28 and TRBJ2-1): DVKVTQSSRYLVKRTGEKVFLECVQDMDHENMFWYRQDPGLGLRLIYFSYDVKMKEKGDIPEGYSVSREKKERFSLILESASTNQTSMYLCASSLGTSGLYNEQFFGPGTRLTVL.